This passage covers 5 T cell receptor beta chains from one sample sequenced in a study of cytomegalovirus exposure and HLA in healthy donors. The PCR contained 60 Vbeta and 13 Jbeta primers. Some clones are missing from TCRdb's copy, which holds only in-frame ones; the method was immunoSEQ multiplex PCR. The table has about 55,000 clones, around 78% seen once. Specimen: PBMCs. Source of these receptors: a female donor in good health and CMV-seronegative.

This rearrangement joins TRBV4-1 to TRBJ1-2; D gene uncertain. The CDR3 spans 15 residues. Trimming left V 0 bases short and J 0 bases short, with 8 bases between. Per germline, CDR1 MGHRA and CDR2 YSYEKL. In DNA form, the CDR3 reads TGCGCCAGCAGCCAAGAAGTGACAACTAACTATGGCTACACCTTC. As protein: CASSQEVTTNYGYTF.

The chain uses TRBV4-2 and TRBJ1-4; 8 bases fit TRBD1. V lost 4 bases, J lost 0 bases, and 4 bases stayed unmatched. CDR3 length equals 16 residues. The germline V gene encodes CDR1 LGHNA and CDR2 YNFKEQ. The CDR3: CASSRRTGSTNEKLFF. In DNA form, the CDR3 reads TGTGCCAGCAGCCGACGGACAGGGTCAACTAATGAAAAACTGTTTTTT.

This chain uses TRBV5-8 with TRBJ1-1; D is unresolved. In germline, CDR1 is SGHTS, CDR2 YDEGEE. With 4 bases removed from V and 7 bases from J, the gap between germline ends came to 11 bases. The CDR3 has 12 residues. The CDR3 here is CASSPWRSEAFF. The CDR3 DNA reads as TGTGCCAGCAGCCCTTGGCGGAGTGAAGCTTTCTTT.

This clone was recorded only once. The chain employs TRBV9 and TRBJ2-7; 10 nucleotides align to TRBD2. The CDR3 is made up of 16 amino acids. The germline gives CDR1 SGDLS, CDR2 YYNGEE. V shed 3 bases, J shed 4 bases, and the junction held 10 bases outside the gene matches. CDR3 residues: CASSGAGTSEPYEQYF. The DNA for the CDR3 is TGTGCCAGCAGCGGAGCCGGGACTAGCGAACCATACGAGCAGTACTTC.

CDR3 in DNA: TGCGCCAGCCGATGGGGGCAGGGAAGACCCACAGATACGCAGTATTTT. Its protein is CASRWGQGRPTDTQYF. The V call is TRBV5-1, the J call TRBJ2-3, with a tentative D call TRBD1 (6 bases). The CDR3 is 16 amino acids. Germline CDR1 SGHRS, CDR2 YFSETQ. The germline V and J ends were trimmed by 7 bases and 2 bases, with 20 bases remaining between them.